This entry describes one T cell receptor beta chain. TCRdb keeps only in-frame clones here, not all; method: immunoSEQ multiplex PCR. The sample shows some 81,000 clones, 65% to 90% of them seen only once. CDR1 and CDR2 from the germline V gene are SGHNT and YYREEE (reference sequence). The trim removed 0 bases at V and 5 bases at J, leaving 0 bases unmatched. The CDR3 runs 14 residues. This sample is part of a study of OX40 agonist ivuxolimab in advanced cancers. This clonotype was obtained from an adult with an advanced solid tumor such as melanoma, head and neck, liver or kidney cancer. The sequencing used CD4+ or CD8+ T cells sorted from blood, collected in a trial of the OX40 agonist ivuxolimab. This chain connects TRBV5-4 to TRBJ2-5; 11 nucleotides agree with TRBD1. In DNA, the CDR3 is TGTGCCAGCAGCTTGGGGGACAGGGGGGAGACCCAGTACTTC. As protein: CASSLGDRGETQYF.